Below, 19 T cell receptor beta chains from the same sample are listed, as sequenced in a study of control samples from healthy donors and cancer patients. Only in-frame clones appear in the TCRdb table, and some are missing; sequencing was by immunoSEQ multiplex PCR. This table holds some 120,000 clones, approximately 89% found once. What was sequenced was blood. The receptors stem from a man in his 60s in good health.

The chain joins TRBV5-1 to TRBJ2-3, with D unresolved. From germline, CDR1 is SGHRS and CDR2 YFSETQ. Deletions cut 5 bases from V and 1 base from J, with 14 bases between. CDR3 length: 15 residues. The CDR3 spells CASRPYAGGTDTQYF. The CDR3 region has the DNA TGCGCCAGCAGGCCATATGCCGGAGGCACAGATACGCAGTATTTT.

This sequence joins TRBV7-6 and TRBJ2-5; D may correspond to TRBD1 or TRBD2 (6 bases each). The V end lost 1 base, the J end lost 5 bases, and 14 bases lay between the germline ends. The CDR3 has 15 residues. Germline V gene lookup returns CDR1 SGHVS and CDR2 FNYEAQ. The CDR3 region is CASSLGTGAFETQYF. Written as DNA, the CDR3 is TGTGCCAGCAGCTTAGGGACGGGGGCTTTCGAGACCCAGTACTTC.

The V and J genes are TRBV23-1 and TRBJ1-1; D unclear. TRBV23-1 is filed as an ORF, its function uncertain. V was trimmed by 3 bases and J by 0 bases, leaving 8 bases between them. This CDR3 has 14 residues. CDR3 sequence (DNA): TGCGCCAGCAGTCATGGCAACATGAACACTGAAGCTTTCTTT. Translated, it gives CASSHGNMNTEAFF.

The chain has TRBV7-2 and TRBJ1-6, with D unclear. The length of the CDR3 is 15 residues. CDR1 and CDR2 (germline): SGHTA, FQGNSA. V shed 1 base and J shed 3 bases, with 7 bases lying between them. The CDR3 bases are TGTGCCAGCAGCTTAGACGTAAACTATAATTCACCCCTCCACTTT. Translated, it gives CASSLDVNYNSPLHF.

This clone has only one observation. This chain connects TRBV6-5 to TRBJ1-2, with 7 positions matching TRBD1. V shed 7 bases and J 0 bases; nucleotides not matched to a gene: 8. This CDR3 region has 15 residues. Germline CDR1 reads MNHEY; CDR2 reads SVGAGI. CDR3 sequence reads: CASNEGTASNYGYTF. CDR3 sequence (DNA): TGTGCCAGCAACGAGGGGACAGCCTCTAACTATGGCTACACCTTC.

The chain carries TRBV6-2 or TRBV6-3 and TRBJ2-1; D ambiguous. This CDR3 comprises 14 residues. V was trimmed by 6 bases and J by 7 bases, leaving 16 bases between them. Germline CDR1 is MNHEY and CDR2 is SVGEGT. The CDR3 nucleotides are TGTGCCAGCAGCTTCGGCCTCAGCTGGAATGAGCAGTTCTTC. This gives the protein CASSFGLSWNEQFF.

The CDR3 bases are TGTGCCAGCAGTGACCTTTACAGGGGTCAGTACTTC. As protein: CASSDLYRGQYF. The chain combines TRBV6-1 with TRBJ2-5; 7 bases match TRBD1. V was clipped by 3 bases and J by 11 bases; unmatched bases: 6. Germline assignment: CDR1 MNHNS and CDR2 SASEGT. The CDR3 loop spans 12 amino acids.

This sequence joins TRBV28 and TRBJ1-6; D is unresolved. The CDR3 has 12 amino acids. V shed 5 bases and J shed 6 bases, with 5 bases lying between them. CDR1 is MDHEN and CDR2 is SYDVKM in the germline V gene. The CDR3 spells CASSPPNSPLHF. As DNA, the CDR3 is TGTGCCAGCAGTCCGCCTAATTCACCCCTCCACTTT.

The genes are TRBV7-2 and TRBJ1-1, with D possibly matching TRBD1 (6 bases). Germline CDR1 and CDR2: SGHTA and FQGNSA. V gave up 6 bases and J gave up 1 base, with 12 bases separating them. CDR3 size: 14 residues. CDR3 in amino acids: CASRPSQGNTEAFF. Here the CDR3 DNA reads TGTGCCAGCAGACCCTCACAGGGGAACACTGAAGCTTTCTTT.

The chain carries TRBV18 and TRBJ1-5, with 9 bases identical to TRBD1. CDR3 size: 17 residues. The J segment lost 0 bases and the V segment lost 4 bases, leaving 7 bases of the junction unmatched. The V gene's germline CDR1 is KGHSH and CDR2 LQKENI. The CDR3 is CASSLGQGPYSNQPQHF. CDR3 in DNA: TGTGCCAGCTCACTGGGACAGGGTCCGTATAGCAATCAGCCCCAGCATTTT.

The chain couples TRBV6-5 to TRBJ1-2, with 9 bases matching TRBD1. The trim removed 6 bases at V and 7 bases at J, leaving 3 bases unmatched. Germline lookup yields CDR1 MNHEY and CDR2 SVGAGI. The length of the CDR3 is 12 residues. The DNA of the CDR3 is TGTGCCAGCAGAACGACAGGGGGTGGCTACACCTTC. This sequence encodes CASRTTGGGYTF.

V and J are TRBV7-3 and TRBJ2-1; no reliable D call. The CDR3 covers 16 residues. Germline CDR1 reads SGHTA; CDR2 reads FQGTGA. Trimming took off 4 bases at V and 7 bases at J, with 20 bases between the two ends. This CDR3 reads CASSSLRSSVDNEQFF. The CDR3 bases are TGTGCCAGCAGCTCTCTAAGGAGCTCCGTGGATAATGAGCAGTTCTTC.

The rearrangement links TRBV29-1 to TRBJ1-2; a weak D match, TRBD1 (5 bases). Germline V gives CDR1 SQVTM, CDR2 ANQGSEA. The CDR3 extends over 13 amino acids. CDR3 DNA sequence: TGCAGTTTTTTCCCCGGGACGGACTATGGCTACACCTTC. This encodes CSFFPGTDYGYTF. The full variable domain, with the rest looked up from reference TRBV29-1 and TRBJ1-2, is SAVISQKPSRDICQRGTSLTIQCQVDSQVTMMFWYRQQPGQSLTLIATANQGSEATYESGFVIDKFPISRPNLTFSTLTVSNMSPEDSSIYLCSFFPGTDYGYTFGSGTRLTVV.

The chain uses TRBV5-1 and TRBJ2-3; tentatively, D is TRBD1 (6 bases). Trimming removed 4 bases at V and 6 bases at J, with 15 bases between. Germline-derived CDR1 and CDR2 are SGHRS and YFSETQ. The CDR3 consists of 14 residues. Here the CDR3 reads CASSKQGSRDTQYF. DNA of the CDR3: TGCGCCAGCAGCAAACAGGGAAGTCGCGATACGCAGTATTTT.

The V call is TRBV2, the J call TRBJ2-4; D is uncertain. Germline CDR1 SNHLY, CDR2 FYNNEI. V was clipped by 8 bases and J by 3 bases, with 17 bases between them. CDR3 length equals 15 residues. The CDR3 DNA reads as TGTGCCAGCGCAAGTCCGGCAGGAGTCAAAAACATTCAGTACTTC. Encoded protein: CASASPAGVKNIQYF. Full variable domain (outside the CDR3, taken from reference TRBV2 and TRBJ2-4): EPEVTQTPSHQVTQMGQEVILRCVPISNHLYFYWYRQILGQKVEFLVSFYNNEISEKSEIFDDQFSVERPDGSNFTLKIRSTKLEDSAMYFCASASPAGVKNIQYFGAGTRLSVL.

V is TRBV19 and J is TRBJ1-6; D ambiguous. Trimming removed 5 bases at V and 10 bases at J, with 9 bases between. Germline CDR1 LNHDA, CDR2 SQIVND (reference sequence). The CDR3 sequence is 12 residues long. This CDR3 reads CASSWNSSPLHF. DNA for the CDR3: TGTGCCAGTAGTTGGAACAGCTCACCCCTCCACTTT. Together with reference TRBV19 and TRBJ1-6, the CDR3 gives the full variable domain: DGGITQSPKYLFRKEGQNVTLSCEQNLNHDAMYWYRQDPGQGLRLIYYSQIVNDFQKGDIAEGYSVSREKKESFPLTVTSAQKNPTAFYLCASSWNSSPLHFGNGTRLTVT.

The chain joins TRBV6-5 to TRBJ2-5; 11 bases match TRBD2. Germline V gives CDR1 MNHEY, CDR2 SVGAGI. The CDR3 length is 14 residues. With 6 bases clipped from V and 4 bases from J, the junction kept 4 bases outside the gene matches. The CDR3 protein is CASSFSGGAETQYF. The CDR3 DNA sequence: TGTGCCAGCAGCTTTAGCGGGGGGGCAGAGACCCAGTACTTC.

The rearrangement uses TRBV7-9 and TRBJ2-2, with 9 bases lining up with TRBD1. From germline, CDR1 is SEHNR and CDR2 FQNEAQ (reference sequence). The CDR3 is 15 amino acids. V was pared by 5 bases and J by 5 bases, with 6 bases of the junction left unmatched. CDR3 protein: CASSRTGAQTGELFF. CDR3 coding DNA: TGTGCCAGCAGCAGGACAGGGGCCCAAACCGGGGAGCTGTTTTTT.

The chain is built from TRBV5-1 and TRBJ1-1; 7 positions match TRBD1. The CDR3 extends over 15 amino acids. CDR1 SGHRS and CDR2 YFSETQ come from the germline V gene. V gave up 4 bases and J gave up 7 bases; unmatched junction bases: 13. The CDR3 coding sequence is TGCGCCAGCAGCGCCCCCACAGGGGTAGGATTTGAAGCTTTCTTT. Translation: CASSAPTGVGFEAFF.